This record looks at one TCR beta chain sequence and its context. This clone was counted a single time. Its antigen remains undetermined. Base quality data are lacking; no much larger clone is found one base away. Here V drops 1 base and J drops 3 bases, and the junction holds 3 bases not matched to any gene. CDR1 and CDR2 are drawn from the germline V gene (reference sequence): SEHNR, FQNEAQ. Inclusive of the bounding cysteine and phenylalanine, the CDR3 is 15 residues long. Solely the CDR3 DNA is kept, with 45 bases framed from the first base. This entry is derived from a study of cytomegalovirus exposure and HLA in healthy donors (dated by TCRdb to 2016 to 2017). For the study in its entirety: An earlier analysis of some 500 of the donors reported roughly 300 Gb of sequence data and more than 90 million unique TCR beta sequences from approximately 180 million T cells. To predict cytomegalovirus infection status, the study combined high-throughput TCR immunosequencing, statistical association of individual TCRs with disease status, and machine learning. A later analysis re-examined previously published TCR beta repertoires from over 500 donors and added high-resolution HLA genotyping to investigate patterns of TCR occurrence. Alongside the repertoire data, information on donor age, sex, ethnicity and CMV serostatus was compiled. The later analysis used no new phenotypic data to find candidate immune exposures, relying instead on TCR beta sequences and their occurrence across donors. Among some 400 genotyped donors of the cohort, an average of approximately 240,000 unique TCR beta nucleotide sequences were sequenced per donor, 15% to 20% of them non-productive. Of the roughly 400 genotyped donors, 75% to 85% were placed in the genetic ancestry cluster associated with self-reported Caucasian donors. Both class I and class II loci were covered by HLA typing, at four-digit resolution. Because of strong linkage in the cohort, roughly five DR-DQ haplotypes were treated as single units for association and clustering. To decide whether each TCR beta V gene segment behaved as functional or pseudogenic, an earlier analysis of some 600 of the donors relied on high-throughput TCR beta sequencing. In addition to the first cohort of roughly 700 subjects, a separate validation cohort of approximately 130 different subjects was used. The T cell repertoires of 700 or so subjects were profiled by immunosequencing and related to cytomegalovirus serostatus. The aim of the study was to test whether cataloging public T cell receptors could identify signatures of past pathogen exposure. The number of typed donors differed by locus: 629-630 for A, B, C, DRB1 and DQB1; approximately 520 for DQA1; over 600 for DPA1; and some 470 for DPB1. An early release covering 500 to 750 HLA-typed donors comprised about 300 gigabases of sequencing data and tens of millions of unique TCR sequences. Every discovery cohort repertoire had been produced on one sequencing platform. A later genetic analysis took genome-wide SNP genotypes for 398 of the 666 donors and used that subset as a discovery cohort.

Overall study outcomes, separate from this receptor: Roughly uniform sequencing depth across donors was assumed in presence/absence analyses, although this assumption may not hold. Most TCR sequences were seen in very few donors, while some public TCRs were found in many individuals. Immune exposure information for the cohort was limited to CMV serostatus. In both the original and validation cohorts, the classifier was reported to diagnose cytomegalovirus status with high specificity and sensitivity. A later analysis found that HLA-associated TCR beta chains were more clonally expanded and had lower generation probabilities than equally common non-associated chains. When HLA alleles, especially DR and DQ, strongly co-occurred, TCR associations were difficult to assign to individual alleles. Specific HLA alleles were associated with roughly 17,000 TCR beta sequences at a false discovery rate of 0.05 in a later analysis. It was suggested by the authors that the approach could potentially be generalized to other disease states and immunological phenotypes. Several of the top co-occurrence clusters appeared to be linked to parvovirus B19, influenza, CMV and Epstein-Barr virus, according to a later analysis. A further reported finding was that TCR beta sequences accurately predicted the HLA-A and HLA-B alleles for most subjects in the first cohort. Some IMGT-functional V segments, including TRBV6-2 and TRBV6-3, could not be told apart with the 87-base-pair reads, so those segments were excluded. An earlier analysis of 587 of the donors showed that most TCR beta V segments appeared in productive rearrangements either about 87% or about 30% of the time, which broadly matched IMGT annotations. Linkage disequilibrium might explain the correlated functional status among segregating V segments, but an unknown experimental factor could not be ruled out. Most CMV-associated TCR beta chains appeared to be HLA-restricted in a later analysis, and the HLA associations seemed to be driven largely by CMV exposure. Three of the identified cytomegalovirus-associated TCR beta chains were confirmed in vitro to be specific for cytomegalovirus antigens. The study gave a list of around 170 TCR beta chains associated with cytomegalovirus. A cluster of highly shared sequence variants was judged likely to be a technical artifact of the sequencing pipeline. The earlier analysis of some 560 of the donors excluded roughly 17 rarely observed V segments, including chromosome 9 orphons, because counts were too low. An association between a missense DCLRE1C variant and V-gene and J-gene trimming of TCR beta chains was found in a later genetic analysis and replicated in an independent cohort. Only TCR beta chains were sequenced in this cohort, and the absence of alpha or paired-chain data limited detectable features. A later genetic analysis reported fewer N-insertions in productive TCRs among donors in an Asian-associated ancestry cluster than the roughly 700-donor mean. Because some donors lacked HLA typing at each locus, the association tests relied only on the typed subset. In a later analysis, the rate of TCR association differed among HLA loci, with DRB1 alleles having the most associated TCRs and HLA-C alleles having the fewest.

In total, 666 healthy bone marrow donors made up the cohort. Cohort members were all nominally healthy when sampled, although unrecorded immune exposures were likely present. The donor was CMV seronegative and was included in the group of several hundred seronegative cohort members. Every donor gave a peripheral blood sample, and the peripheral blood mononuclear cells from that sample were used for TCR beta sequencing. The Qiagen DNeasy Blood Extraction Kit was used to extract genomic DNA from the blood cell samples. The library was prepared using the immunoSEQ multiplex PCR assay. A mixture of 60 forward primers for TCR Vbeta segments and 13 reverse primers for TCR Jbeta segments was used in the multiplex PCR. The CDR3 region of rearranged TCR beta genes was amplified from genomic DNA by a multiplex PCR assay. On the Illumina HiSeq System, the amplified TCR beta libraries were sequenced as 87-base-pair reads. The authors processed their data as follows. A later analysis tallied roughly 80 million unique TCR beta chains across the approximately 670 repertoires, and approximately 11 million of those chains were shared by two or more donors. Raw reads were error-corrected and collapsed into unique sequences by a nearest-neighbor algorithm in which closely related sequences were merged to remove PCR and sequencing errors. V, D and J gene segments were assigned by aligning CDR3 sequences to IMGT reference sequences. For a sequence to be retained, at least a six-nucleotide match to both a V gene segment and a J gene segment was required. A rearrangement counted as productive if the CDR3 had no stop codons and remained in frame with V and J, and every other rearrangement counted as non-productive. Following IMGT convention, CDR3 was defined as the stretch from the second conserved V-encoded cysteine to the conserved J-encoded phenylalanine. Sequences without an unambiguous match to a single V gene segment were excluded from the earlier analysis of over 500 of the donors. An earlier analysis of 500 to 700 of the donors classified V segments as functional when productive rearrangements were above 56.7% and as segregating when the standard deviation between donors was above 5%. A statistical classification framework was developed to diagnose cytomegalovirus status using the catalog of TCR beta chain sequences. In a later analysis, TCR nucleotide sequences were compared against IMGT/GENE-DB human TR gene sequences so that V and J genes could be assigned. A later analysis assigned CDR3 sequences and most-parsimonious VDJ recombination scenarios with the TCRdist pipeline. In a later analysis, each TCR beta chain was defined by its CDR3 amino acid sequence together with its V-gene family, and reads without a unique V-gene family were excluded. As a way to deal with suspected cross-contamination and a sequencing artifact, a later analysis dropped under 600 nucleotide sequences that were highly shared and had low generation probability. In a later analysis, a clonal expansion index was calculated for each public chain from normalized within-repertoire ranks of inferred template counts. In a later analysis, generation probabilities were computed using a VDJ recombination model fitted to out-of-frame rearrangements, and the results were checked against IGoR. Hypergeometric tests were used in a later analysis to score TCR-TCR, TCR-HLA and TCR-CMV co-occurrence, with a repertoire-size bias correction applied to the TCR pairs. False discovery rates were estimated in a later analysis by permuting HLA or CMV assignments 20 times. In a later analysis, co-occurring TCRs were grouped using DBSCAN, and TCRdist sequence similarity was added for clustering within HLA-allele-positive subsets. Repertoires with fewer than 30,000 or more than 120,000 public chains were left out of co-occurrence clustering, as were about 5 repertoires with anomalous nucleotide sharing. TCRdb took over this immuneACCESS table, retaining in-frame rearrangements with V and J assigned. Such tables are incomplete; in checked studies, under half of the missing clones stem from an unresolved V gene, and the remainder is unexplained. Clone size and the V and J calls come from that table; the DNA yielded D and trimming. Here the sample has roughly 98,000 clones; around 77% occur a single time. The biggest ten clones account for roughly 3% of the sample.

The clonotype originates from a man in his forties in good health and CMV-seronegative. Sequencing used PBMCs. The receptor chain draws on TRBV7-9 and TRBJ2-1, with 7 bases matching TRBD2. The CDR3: CASSLDGGSYNEQFF. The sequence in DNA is TGTGCCAGCAGCTTAGACGGCGGGAGCTACAATGAGCAGTTCTTC.